This is a list of T cell receptor beta chains from one sample in a study of OX40 agonist ivuxolimab in advanced cancers. Assay used: immunoSEQ multiplex PCR; TCRdb lists only in-frame clones, some missing. The data show just over 60,000 clones, with more than 85% seen just once and less than 0.7% held by the top ten. The sequenced sample was CD4+ or CD8+ T cells sorted from blood, obtained in a trial of the OX40 agonist ivuxolimab. Every receptor here comes from an adult with an advanced solid tumor such as melanoma, head and neck, liver or kidney cancer. Each CDR3 is given with its conserved first and last residue. D genes are given only for firm matches. Size tells how often a clone was seen (once, few, many) or the class of an expanded clone, and some rows leave it out.

cdr3_aa cdr3_nt d_call j_call v_call clone_size
CASSLASFGIEVTYNEQFF TGTGCCAGCAGCTTGGCTTCCTTTGGTATTGAGGTTACCTACAATGAGCAGTTCTTC NA TRBJ2-1 TRBV5-6 NA
CASSVGLAGSYQETQYF TGTGCCAGCAGCGTAGGATTAGCGGGGTCGTACCAAGAGACCCAGTACTTC TRBD2 TRBJ2-5 TRBV9 NA
CASSLAFPGDRQYF TGTGCCAGCAGCTTAGCGTTCCCTGGGGATAGGCAGTATTTT NA TRBJ2-3 TRBV7-9 NA
CASSLGRLSLDRNAGNTIYF TGTGCCAGCAGCTTAGGCCGCTTGTCCTTGGACAGGAACGCCGGAAACACCATATATTTT TRBD1 TRBJ1-3 TRBV13 NA
CSVDRSGIHNEQFF TGCAGCGTGGACCGGAGCGGGATCCACAATGAGCAGTTCTTC TRBD2 TRBJ2-1 TRBV29-1 NA
CASSLRTSGGYDEQFF TGTGCCAGCTCACTCCGGACTAGCGGGGGGTACGATGAGCAGTTCTTC TRBD2 TRBJ2-1 TRBV18 NA
CASSLGTPTGKGEKLFF TGTGCCAGCAGCTTAGGGACCCCGACAGGGAAAGGGGAAAAACTGTTTTTT TRBD1 TRBJ1-4 TRBV7-6 NA
CAWSAGTSGTNSYEQYF TGTGCCTGGTCGGCCGGGACTAGCGGAACAAACTCCTACGAGCAGTACTTC TRBD2 TRBJ2-7 TRBV30 NA
CAWLGAGPEQYF TGTGCCTGGTTGGGGGCTGGCCCCGAGCAGTACTTC NA TRBJ2-7 TRBV30 NA
CASSPGQGYGYTF TGTGCCAGCTCACCGGGACAGGGGTATGGCTACACCTTC TRBD1 TRBJ1-2 TRBV18 NA
CAWSVFGSYNEQFF TGTGCCTGGAGTGTTTTCGGCTCCTACAATGAGCAGTTCTTC NA TRBJ2-1 TRBV30 NA
CAWSGLEEQYF TGTGCCTGGAGTGGCCTGGAGGAGCAGTACTTC NA TRBJ2-7 TRBV30 NA
CAISSGSPSGYTEAFF TGTGCCATCAGTTCCGGGTCCCCGTCGGGTTACACTGAAGCTTTCTTT NA TRBJ1-1 TRBV6-5 NA
CASSSRAGENTEAFF TGTGCCAGCAGCTCACGGGCCGGGGAGAACACTGAAGCTTTCTTT NA TRBJ1-1 TRBV7-9 NA
CASSLDSNQPQHF TGTGCCAGCAGCTTGGATAGCAATCAGCCCCAGCATTTT NA TRBJ1-5 TRBV7-2 NA
CAWSVVAETQYF TGTGCCTGGAGTGTAGTAGCCGAGACCCAGTACTTC NA TRBJ2-5 TRBV30 NA
CASSRGLAGGPGTGELFF TGTGCCAGTAGTAGGGGACTAGCGGGAGGGCCGGGCACCGGGGAGCTGTTTTTT TRBD2 TRBJ2-2 TRBV19 NA
CASRSGREQFF TGTGCCAGCAGATCCGGTCGGGAGCAGTTCTTC NA TRBJ2-1 TRBV5-6 NA
CASRRTGTSNQPQHF TGTGCCAGCAGAAGGACAGGGACATCCAATCAGCCCCAGCATTTT TRBD1 TRBJ1-5 TRBV6-6 NA
CASSLGPTGQGAEDQYF TGTGCCAGCAGCTTGGGACCCACGGGACAGGGGGCTGAGGACCAGTACTTC TRBD1 TRBJ2-5 TRBV5-4 once
CASSPQGLTDTQYF TGTGCCAGCAGCCCCCAAGGGCTCACAGATACGCAGTATTTT NA TRBJ2-3 TRBV9 NA
CASSERSSVSYEQYF TGCGCCAGCAGCGAAAGATCGTCGGTATCCTACGAGCAGTACTTC NA TRBJ2-7 TRBV4-1 NA
CASSLVETSETQYF TGTGCCAGCAGCTTAGTAGAGACTTCAGAGACCCAGTACTTC NA TRBJ2-5 TRBV7-8 NA
CASTFYRDGTYEQYF TGTGCCAGCACCTTCTACCGGGACGGAACCTACGAGCAGTACTTC NA TRBJ2-7 TRBV27 NA
CAWSVLDEQYF TGTGCCTGGAGTGTATTGGATGAGCAGTACTTC NA TRBJ2-7 TRBV30 NA
CASKVPGRNYGYTF TGTGCCAGCAAAGTCCCGGGCAGGAACTATGGCTACACCTTC NA TRBJ1-2 TRBV5-4 NA
CASSQTWTGVQPQHF TGTGCCAGCAGTCAAACATGGACAGGGGTTCAGCCCCAGCATTTT TRBD1 TRBJ1-5 TRBV6-5 once
CASRPRSGQGYEQYF TGTGCCAGTCGCCCGCGTTCGGGGCAAGGCTACGAGCAGTACTTC NA TRBJ2-7 TRBV19 once
CASSLNGADSPLHF TGTGCCAGCAGCTTAAACGGAGCTGATTCACCCCTCCACTTT NA TRBJ1-6 TRBV11-2 NA
CASSLTPETSGNEQFF TGTGCCAGCAGCTTAACCCCCGAGACTAGCGGCAATGAGCAGTTCTTC TRBD2 TRBJ2-1 TRBV7-9 NA
CASRLEAGPNTQYF TGCGCCAGCAGACTCGAGGCGGGCCCTAACACGCAGTATTTT NA TRBJ2-3 TRBV4-1 NA
CASSSGQYNEQFF TGTGCCAGCAGCTCCGGACAATACAATGAGCAGTTCTTC NA TRBJ2-1 TRBV7-3 NA
CASLLSGGYEQYF TGTGCCAGCTTACTTTCGGGGGGCTACGAGCAGTACTTC TRBD2 TRBJ2-7 TRBV6-5 NA
CASSEAARRYEQYF TGTGCCAGCAGTGAAGCGGCCAGGAGGTACGAGCAGTACTTC NA TRBJ2-7 TRBV6-1 NA
CASSWRGQLNTEAFF TGCGCCAGCAGCTGGAGGGGACAGCTGAACACTGAAGCTTTCTTT TRBD1 TRBJ1-1 TRBV5-1 once
CASRRGSAYGYTF TGTGCCAGCAGGAGGGGATCAGCATATGGCTACACCTTC NA TRBJ1-2 TRBV6-5 NA
CASSMLGIGGVQPQHF TGTGCCAGTAGTATGTTGGGCATCGGAGGAGTTCAGCCCCAGCATTTT NA TRBJ1-5 TRBV19 once
CASSLIAGPYEQYF TGTGCCAGCAGCTTAATAGCGGGGCCCTACGAGCAGTACTTC TRBD2 TRBJ2-7 TRBV7-3 NA
CASSRLRLAGGYEQYF TGTGCCAGCAGCCGCCTAAGACTAGCGGGGGGCTACGAGCAGTACTTC TRBD2 TRBJ2-7 TRBV5-6 once
CASTQTEGYGYTF TGTGCCAGCACCCAGACAGAAGGGTATGGCTACACCTTC NA TRBJ1-2 TRBV6-5 NA
CASSHSTGLSYGYTF TGTGCCAGCAGCCACTCGACAGGGTTAAGCTATGGCTACACCTTC TRBD1 TRBJ1-2 TRBV7-9 few
CASTQEKPETQYF TGTGCCAGCACTCAAGAAAAGCCTGAGACCCAGTACTTC NA TRBJ2-5 TRBV6-5 NA
CAVSFRNEQYF TGTGCCGTCTCGTTCCGTAACGAGCAGTACTTC NA TRBJ2-7 TRBV6-6 NA
CASGEPGQGNEKLFF TGCGCCAGCGGAGAACCGGGACAGGGGAATGAAAAACTGTTTTTT TRBD1 TRBJ1-4 TRBV5-1 NA
CASSLGRGYGYTF TGTGCCAGCAGCTTGGGTCGCGGCTATGGCTACACCTTC NA TRBJ1-2 TRBV5-8 NA
CASSPTDRANGYTF TGTGCCAGCAGCCCGACCGACAGGGCCAATGGCTACACCTTC TRBD1 TRBJ1-2 TRBV7-2 NA